This T cell receptor beta chain stems from a study of cytomegalovirus exposure and HLA in healthy donors. Whole-study context: Unique TCRs numbering around 80 million, obtained from HLA-typed donors, made up an early data release. Ancestry clustering placed around four fifths of roughly 400 genotyped donors in the Caucasian-associated cluster. Regarding the study as a whole: Donors belonging to an Asian-associated ancestry cluster reportedly showed fewer N-insertions in productive TCRs than the roughly 670-donor mean, according to what a later analysis found. Under in vitro conditions, a few CMV-associated chains were confirmed as specific for CMV antigens.

Researchers ran the PCR with 60 Vbeta and 13 Jbeta primers. Clones were read by immunoSEQ multiplex PCR, and TCRdb kept only the in-frame ones, dropping some. The repertoire has 100,000 or so clones, approximately 81% of them found once; the top ten carry less than 15%. This clone was detected once. Its antigen is still unknown. CDR1 is MNHNS, CDR2 SASEGT, per germline. The V gene end was trimmed by 3 bases and the J gene end by 6 bases; junction bases not matched to a gene: 13. CDR3 length: 17 residues. The chain links TRBV6-1 to TRBJ2-3, with TRBD1 matching 9 bases. Sequenced sample: PBMCs. The origin of this receptor is a male donor in good health and CMV-seropositive. DNA of the CDR3: TGTGCCAGCAGTGAGCTACAGGGGGCGGTGTATAGGGATACGCAGTATTTT. It yields the protein CASSELQGAVYRDTQYF.